Below are 23 T cell receptor beta chains sequenced from a single sample in a study of blood T cell repertoires in COVID-19. The protocol was immunoSEQ multiplex PCR, while the TCRdb copy is restricted to in-frame clones and leaves out a portion. Here the sample spans about 95,000 clones, 80% to 90% being singletons. The material sequenced was peripheral blood. These receptors all stem from an older man with COVID-19, enrolled during active disease.

The CDR3 sequence is CASSEGLETDTQYF. The CDR3 nucleotides are TGTGCCAGCTCGGAGGGATTGGAAACAGATACGCAGTATTTT. This chain joins TRBV6-5 and TRBJ2-3; maybe TRBD2 (6 bases). Germline V CDR1 and CDR2: MNHEY, SVGAGI. The CDR3 spans 14 residues. Trimming cost V 8 bases and J 3 bases, with 15 bases left between them.

The chain links TRBV4-1 to TRBJ1-1; no reliable D call. V dropped 0 bases and J dropped 5 bases, with 10 bases sitting between them. Germline V lookup: CDR1 MGHRA, CDR2 YSYEKL. CDR3 size: 14 residues. The CDR3 region has the DNA TGCGCCAGCAGCCAAGATCCGGGGAAAACTGAAGCTTTCTTT. Translating gives CASSQDPGKTEAFF.

The chain couples TRBV19 to TRBJ1-2; TRBD1 matches 8 bases. V trimming: 8 bases; J trimming: 4 bases; junction bases outside the gene matches: 3. The V gene's germline CDR1 is LNHDA and CDR2 SQIVND (reference sequence). The CDR3 is 12 amino acids. CDR3 DNA sequence: TGTGCCAGTCTTGACAGGGGCTATGGCTACACCTTC. It codes for CASLDRGYGYTF.

The chain carries TRBV4-1 and TRBJ1-2, with a weak D call TRBD1 (6 bases). The CDR3 totals 17 residues. Germline V lookup: CDR1 MGHRA, CDR2 YSYEKL. V lost 0 bases and J 3 bases, leaving 17 bases between the germline ends. DNA of the CDR3: TGCGCCAGCAGCCAAGATCCAACCCGGGACACCCACTATGGCTACACCTTC. This encodes CASSQDPTRDTHYGYTF.

The chain is built from TRBV27 and TRBJ2-1; 8 bases fit TRBD2. Germline CDR1 and CDR2: MNHEY and SMNVEV (reference sequence). The CDR3 is 15 amino acids. The V segment lost 4 bases and the J segment 3 bases; nucleotides outside the gene matches: 5. CDR3 nucleotides: TGTGCCAGCAGTTCTGGAGCGGGAGTCTACAATGAGCAGTTCTTC. Translated: CASSSGAGVYNEQFF.

The chain carries TRBV6-6 and TRBJ1-4; 9 bases are a match to TRBD1. Germline CDR1 and CDR2: MNHNY and SVGAGI (reference sequence). Trimming removed 10 bases from V and 4 bases from J; junction bases left unmatched: 7. This CDR3 comprises 14 residues. The chain's CDR3 is CATFNRGLNEKLFF. The CDR3 nucleotides read TGTGCCACCTTCAACAGGGGGCTTAATGAAAAACTGTTTTTT.

This chain links TRBV28 with TRBJ2-3, with D uncertain. Looked up from germline, CDR1 is MDHEN and CDR2 is SYDVKM. Trimming took off 6 bases at V and 2 bases at J, with 12 bases between the two ends. The CDR3 extends over 14 amino acids. The CDR3 DNA follows: TGTGCCAGCAGATTTAGGAGACCCACAGATACGCAGTATTTT. Protein sequence: CASRFRRPTDTQYF.

The chain has TRBV2 and TRBJ1-3, with a possible D match to TRBD1 (5 bases). CDR3 size: 15 residues. Germline V CDR1 and CDR2: SNHLY, FYNNEI. Trimming took 7 bases from V and 1 from J, leaving 14 bases between them. DNA for the CDR3: TGTGCCAGCACGGTCCAGGGTCGGTCTGGAAACACCATATATTTT. Its translation is CASTVQGRSGNTIYF.

The CDR3: CASSLTGAGNSPLHF. The CDR3 region has the DNA TGTGCCAGCAGCTTAACAGGGGCTGGGAATTCACCCCTCCACTTT. The gene calls are TRBV7-9 and TRBJ1-6, with 7 bases identical to TRBD1. The CDR3 extends over 15 amino acids. From germline, CDR1 is SEHNR and CDR2 FQNEAQ (reference sequence). V lost 2 bases and J lost 7; bases outside the gene matches: 5. Using reference TRBV7-9 and TRBJ1-6 for the parts outside the CDR3, the full variable domain is DTGVSQNPRHKITKRGQNVTFRCDPISEHNRLYWYRQTLGQGPEFLTYFQNEAQLEKSRLLSDRFSAERPKGSFSTLEIQRTEQGDSAMYLCASSLTGAGNSPLHFGNGTRLTVT.

The chain couples TRBV12-1 to TRBJ1-2; the table names TRBD1, a call not compared with the DNA. TRBV12-1 is assigned pseudogene status. The CDR3 loop spans 17 amino acids. The chain's CDR3 is CASSFPYRDSANYGYTF. CDR3 DNA: TGTGCCAGCAGCTTCCCCTATCGGGACAGCGCTAACTATGGCTACACCTTC.

The chain is built from TRBV9 and TRBJ2-3, with TRBD2 matching 7 bases. CDR3 length equals 15 residues. Germline V gene lookup returns CDR1 SGDLS and CDR2 YYNGEE. The V segment lost 5 bases and the J segment 0 bases; nucleotides outside the gene matches: 6. CDR3 nucleotide sequence: TGTGCCAGCAGTCCTAGCGGAACTAGCACAGATACGCAGTATTTT. Protein product: CASSPSGTSTDTQYF.

This clone was counted only a few times. The chain links TRBV7-9 to TRBJ2-7, with 8 bases identical to TRBD2. CDR1 and CDR2 from the germline V gene are SEHNR and FQNEAQ (reference sequence). The ends lost 10 bases at V and 6 bases at J; junction bases unmatched: 8. The CDR3 extends over 12 amino acids. The CDR3 bases are TGTGCCATCCCCCAGCGGGAGTCCGAGCAGTACTTC. It is translated as CAIPQRESEQYF.

The chain recombines TRBV5-5 with TRBJ1-5; possible D gene TRBD1, 5 bases. The CDR3 is 15 residues long. Looked up from germline, CDR1 is SGHKS and CDR2 is YYEKEE (reference sequence). Trimming shortened V by 2 bases and J by 0 bases, and 9 bases separated the two germline ends. The CDR3 region is CASSFGTNSNQPQHF. The CDR3 nucleotides read TGTGCCAGCAGCTTCGGGACTAATAGCAATCAGCCCCAGCATTTT.

The chain recombines TRBV7-2 with TRBJ2-4; 7 nucleotides agree with TRBD2. Trimming at V came to 4 bases and at J to 5 bases, leaving 8 bases not matched to a gene. This CDR3 has 15 amino acids. CDR1 and CDR2 (germline): SGHTA, FQGNSA. In DNA, the CDR3 is TGTGCCAGCAGCTACCCCCGGGGGGTCCAAAACATTCAGTACTTC. This codes for CASSYPRGVQNIQYF.

This clone was observed many times. The sample carries other DNA sequences with the same CDR3. The J gene is TRBJ2-2, the V gene TRBV5-1; the D gene is possibly TRBD2 (7 bases). The germline CDR1 and CDR2 sequences are SGHRS and YFSETQ. Trimming stripped 8 bases from V and 5 bases from J, with 22 bases between. This CDR3 contains 16 residues. The CDR3 here is CASSNRGGGNTGELFF. DNA for the CDR3: TGCGCCAGTTCGAATCGGGGAGGGGGAAATACCGGGGAGCTGTTTTTT.

Comment on this clone: This sample also contains other DNA sequences that code for the same CDR3. This chain links TRBV30 with TRBJ1-1; TRBD1 might be the D (6 bases). V was cut by 1 base and J by 0 bases, with 9 bases left in between. Germline CDR1 reads GTSNPN; CDR2 reads SVGIG (reference sequence). CDR3 length: 14 residues. The CDR3 sequence is CAWSGGQLNTEAFF. The CDR3 DNA reads TGTGCCTGGAGTGGCGGACAGCTGAACACTGAAGCTTTCTTT.

The V and J genes are TRBV10-3 and TRBJ2-1, with 7 bases identical to TRBD1. J gave up 6 bases and V 9 bases, and 5 bases lay outside the gene matches. This CDR3 is 12 amino acids long. Germline V lookup: CDR1 ENHRY, CDR2 SYGVKD. The CDR3 DNA follows: TGTGCCATAGGGGGACAGCCCAATGAGCAGTTCTTC. This gives the protein CAIGGQPNEQFF.

This clone was detected a few times. The V gene is TRBV28, the J gene TRBJ2-7; 7 positions agree with TRBD1. Losses at the gene ends were 5 bases for V and 4 bases for J; bases not matched to a gene: 11. Germline CDR1 and CDR2: MDHEN and SYDVKM. The CDR3 has 15 residues. This CDR3 is CASSISGTAVYEQYF. CDR3 DNA sequence: TGTGCCAGCAGTATCTCCGGGACAGCCGTTTACGAGCAGTACTTC.

V usage is TRBV6-5 and J usage is TRBJ2-2, with 7 bases aligning to TRBD2. The V gene's germline CDR1 is MNHEY and CDR2 SVGAGI. V lost 10 bases and J lost 5; bases outside the gene matches: 10. There are 14 residues in the CDR3. The CDR3 loop is CATTWGGNTGELFF. Written as DNA, the CDR3 is TGTGCCACCACTTGGGGGGGAAATACCGGGGAGCTGTTTTTT.

This chain joins TRBV6-6 and TRBJ2-7; TRBD2 might be the D (6 bases). Looked up from germline, CDR1 is MNHNY and CDR2 is SVGAGI (reference sequence). CDR3 length: 15 residues. V was clipped by 5 bases and J by 3 bases, with 17 bases between them. The CDR3 DNA sequence: TGTGCCAGCAGTCCCCTGGCTAGCGCATACTACGAGCAGTACTTC. Protein product: CASSPLASAYYEQYF.

The chain couples TRBV27 to TRBJ1-3, with 8 nucleotides matching TRBD1. Looked up from germline, CDR1 is MNHEY and CDR2 is SMNVEV (reference sequence). V was pared by 6 bases and J by 4 bases, with 11 bases of the junction left unmatched. The CDR3 contains 16 residues. The CDR3 DNA is TGTGCCAGCAGATCTACGACAGGGGTGTTCGGAAACACCATATATTTT. It codes for CASRSTTGVFGNTIYF.

This rearrangement joins TRBV6-2 or TRBV6-3 to TRBJ2-1; the D gene is possibly TRBD2 (6 bases). Germline values: CDR1 MNHEY, CDR2 SVGEGT. Trimming took off 5 bases at V and 1 base at J, with 12 bases between the two ends. The CDR3 has 15 amino acids. This chain's CDR3 is CASSAWDSSYNEQFF. The DNA for the CDR3 is TGTGCCAGCAGTGCCTGGGACTCGTCCTACAATGAGCAGTTCTTC.

This chain uses TRBV27 with TRBJ1-6; 7 bases match TRBD1. The CDR3 is 15 residues long. Germline V gene sequence: CDR1 MNHEY, CDR2 SMNVEV (reference sequence). Trimming took 7 bases from V and 7 from J; bases not matched to a gene: 10. In nucleotides, the CDR3 is TGTGCCAGCATGCCCCAACAGGGGCCAAATTCACCCCTCCACTTT. Translating gives CASMPQQGPNSPLHF.